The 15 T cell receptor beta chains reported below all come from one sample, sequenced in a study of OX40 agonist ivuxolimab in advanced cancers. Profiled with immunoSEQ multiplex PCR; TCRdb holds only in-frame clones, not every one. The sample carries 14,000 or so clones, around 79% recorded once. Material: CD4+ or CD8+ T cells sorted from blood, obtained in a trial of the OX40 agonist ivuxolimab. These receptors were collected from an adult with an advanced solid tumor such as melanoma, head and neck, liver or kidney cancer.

CDR3 sequence (DNA): TGCGCCAGCAGCTTGACCGTAGAGCTAGGGGCTAGCACAGATACGCAGTATTTT. Residues: CASSLTVELGASTDTQYF. The rearrangement links TRBV5-1 to TRBJ2-3; a weak D match, TRBD1 (5 bases). V was shortened by 1 base and J by 0 bases, with 18 bases between the two germline ends. The germline V gene encodes CDR1 SGHRS and CDR2 YFSETQ. The CDR3 extends over 18 amino acids.

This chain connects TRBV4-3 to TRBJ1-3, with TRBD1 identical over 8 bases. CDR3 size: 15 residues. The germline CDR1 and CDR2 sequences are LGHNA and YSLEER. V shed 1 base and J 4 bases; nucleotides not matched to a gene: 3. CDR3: CASSQGRQGGNTIYF. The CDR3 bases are TGCGCCAGCAGCCAAGGGCGACAGGGGGGAAACACCATATATTTT.

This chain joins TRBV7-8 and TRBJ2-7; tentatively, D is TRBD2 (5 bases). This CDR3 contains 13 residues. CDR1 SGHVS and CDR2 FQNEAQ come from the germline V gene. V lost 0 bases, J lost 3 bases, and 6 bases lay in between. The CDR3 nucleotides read TGTGCCAGCAGCTTAGCACTAGTCTACGAGCAGTACTTC. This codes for CASSLALVYEQYF.

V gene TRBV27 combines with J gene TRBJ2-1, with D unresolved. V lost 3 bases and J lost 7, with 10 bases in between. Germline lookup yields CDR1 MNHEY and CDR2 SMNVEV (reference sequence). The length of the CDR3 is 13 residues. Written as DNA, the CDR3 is TGTGCCAGCAGTTTGGGCGAATGGAATGAGCAGTTCTTC. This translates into CASSLGEWNEQFF.

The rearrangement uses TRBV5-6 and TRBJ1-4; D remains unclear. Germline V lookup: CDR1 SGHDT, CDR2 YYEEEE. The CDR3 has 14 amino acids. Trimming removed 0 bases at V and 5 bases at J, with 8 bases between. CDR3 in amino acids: CASSLEGYNEKLFF. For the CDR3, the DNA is TGTGCCAGCAGCTTGGAGGGCTACAATGAAAAACTGTTTTTT.

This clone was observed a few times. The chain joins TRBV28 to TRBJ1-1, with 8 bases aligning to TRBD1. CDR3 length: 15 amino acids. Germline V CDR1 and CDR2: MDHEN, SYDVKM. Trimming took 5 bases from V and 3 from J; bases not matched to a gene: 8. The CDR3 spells CASSVMTGADTEAFF. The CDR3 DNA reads TGTGCCAGCAGTGTTATGACAGGGGCGGACACTGAAGCTTTCTTT.

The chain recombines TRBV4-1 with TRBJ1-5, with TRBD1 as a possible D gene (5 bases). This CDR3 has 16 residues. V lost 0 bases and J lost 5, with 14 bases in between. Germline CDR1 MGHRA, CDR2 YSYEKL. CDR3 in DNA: TGCGCCAGCAGCCAAGATGGGACCGCCTACGATCAGCCCCAGCATTTT. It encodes CASSQDGTAYDQPQHF.

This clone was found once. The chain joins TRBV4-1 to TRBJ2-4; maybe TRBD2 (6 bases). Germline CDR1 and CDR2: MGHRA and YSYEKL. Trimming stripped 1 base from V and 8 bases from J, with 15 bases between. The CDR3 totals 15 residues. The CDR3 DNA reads TGCGCCAGCAGCCAAGGTTTTAGCGGCGGGGACATTCAGTACTTC. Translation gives CASSQGFSGGDIQYF.

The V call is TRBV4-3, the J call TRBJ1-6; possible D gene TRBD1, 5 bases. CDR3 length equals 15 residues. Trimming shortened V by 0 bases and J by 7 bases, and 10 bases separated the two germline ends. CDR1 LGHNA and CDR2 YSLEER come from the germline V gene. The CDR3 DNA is TGCGCCAGCAGCCAAGATAAAGGGACGAATTCACCCCTCCACTTT. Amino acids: CASSQDKGTNSPLHF.

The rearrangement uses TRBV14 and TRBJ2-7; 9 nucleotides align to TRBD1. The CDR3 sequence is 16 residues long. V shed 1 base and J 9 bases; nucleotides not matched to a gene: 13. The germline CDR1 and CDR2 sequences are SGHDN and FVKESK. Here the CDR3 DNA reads TGTGCCAGCAGCCAAGGCCCCCCCTTAACAGGGGGCGTGCAGTACTTC. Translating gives CASSQGPPLTGGVQYF.

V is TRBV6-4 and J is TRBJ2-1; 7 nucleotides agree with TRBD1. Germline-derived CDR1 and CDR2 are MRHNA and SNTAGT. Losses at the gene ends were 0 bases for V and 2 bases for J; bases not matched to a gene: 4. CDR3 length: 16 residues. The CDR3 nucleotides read TGTGCCAGCAGTGACTCGACAGGGTATCCCTACAATGAGCAGTTCTTC. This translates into CASSDSTGYPYNEQFF.

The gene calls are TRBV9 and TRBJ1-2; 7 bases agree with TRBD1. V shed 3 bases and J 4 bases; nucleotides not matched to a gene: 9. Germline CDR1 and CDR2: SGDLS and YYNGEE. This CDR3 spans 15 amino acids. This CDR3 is CASSDRTGTFYGYTF. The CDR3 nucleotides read TGTGCCAGCAGCGACCGGACAGGAACCTTCTATGGCTACACCTTC.

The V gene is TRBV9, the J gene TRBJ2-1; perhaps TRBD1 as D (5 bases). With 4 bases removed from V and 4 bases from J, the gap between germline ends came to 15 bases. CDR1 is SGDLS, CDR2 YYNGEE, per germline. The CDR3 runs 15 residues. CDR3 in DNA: TGTGCCAGCAGCCCAGAGGCAGGGTTTTACAATGAGCAGTTCTTC. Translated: CASSPEAGFYNEQFF.

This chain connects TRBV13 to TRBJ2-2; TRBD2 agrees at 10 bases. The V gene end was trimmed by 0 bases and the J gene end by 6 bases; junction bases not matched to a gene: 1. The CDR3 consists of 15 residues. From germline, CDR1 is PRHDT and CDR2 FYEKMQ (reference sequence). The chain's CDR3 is CASSLGLAGSGELFF. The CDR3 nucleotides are TGTGCCAGCAGCTTAGGACTAGCGGGGTCCGGGGAGCTGTTTTTT.

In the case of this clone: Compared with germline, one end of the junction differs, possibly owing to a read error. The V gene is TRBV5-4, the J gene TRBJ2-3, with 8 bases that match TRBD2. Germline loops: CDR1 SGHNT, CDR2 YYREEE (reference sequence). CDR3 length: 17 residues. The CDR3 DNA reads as TGCGCCAGCAGCCAAGAAGGACTAGCCCTCAGCACAGATACGCAGTATTTT. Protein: CASSQEGLALSTDTQYF.